The 11 T cell receptor beta chains presented below share a single source sample, sequenced in a study of cytomegalovirus exposure and HLA in healthy donors. TCRdb's copy holds only in-frame clones and misses some; the assay was immunoSEQ multiplex PCR. This sample has 280,000 or so clones; more than 75% occur once, and the top ten carry approximately 0.9%. Specimen: PBMCs. The receptors shown here come from a woman between 18 and 29 years old in good health and CMV-seronegative.

The chain couples TRBV5-1 to TRBJ2-1, with TRBD1 matching 10 bases. This CDR3 is built from 12 residues. Germline V gene lookup returns CDR1 SGHRS and CDR2 YFSETQ. The junction had 1 base not matched to a gene; V was cut back by 7 bases and J by 6 bases. The CDR3 protein is CASGDRGNEQFF. The CDR3 coding sequence is TGCGCCAGCGGGGACAGGGGCAATGAGCAGTTCTTC.

The rearrangement joins TRBV7-2 to TRBJ1-4, with 7 bases matching TRBD1. Germline trimming cut 1 base from V and 8 bases from J; bases unmatched to any gene: 4. Germline V lookup: CDR1 SGHTA, CDR2 FQGNSA. The CDR3 runs 14 residues. CDR3 nucleotides: TGTGCCAGCAGCTTAGACAGGGGCAAGGAAAAACTGTTTTTT. This gives the protein CASSLDRGKEKLFF. The full variable domain, completed using reference TRBV7-2 and TRBJ1-4, is GAGVSQSPSNKVTEKGKDVELRCDPISGHTALYWYRQSLGQGLEFLIYFQGNSAPDKSGLPSDRFSAERTGGSVSTLTIQRTQQEDSAVYLCASSLDRGKEKLFFGSGTQLSVL.

V and J are TRBV5-4 and TRBJ1-1; no firm D call. The CDR3 length is 17 residues. In germline, CDR1 is SGHNT, CDR2 YYREEE (reference sequence). Between the trimmed V and J ends, which lost 0 bases and 8 bases, there was a span of 23 bases. Written as DNA, the CDR3 is TGTGCCAGCAGCTTGGCCGGCTCTCGGGGAGTTGAGGCCGAAGCTTTCTTT. Protein: CASSLAGSRGVEAEAFF.

The chain uses TRBV29-1 and TRBJ1-1; 9 positions agree with TRBD1. The length of the CDR3 is 16 residues. Unmatched junction bases numbered 16, after V lost 4 bases and J lost 7 bases. Per germline, CDR1 SQVTM and CDR2 ANQGSEA. CDR3 DNA sequence: TGCAGCGTTGGCCCTTTTCTTACAGGGGGCAAGAGTGAAGCTTTCTTT. Its protein product is CSVGPFLTGGKSEAFF.

The V and J genes are TRBV14 and TRBJ1-2, with unresolved D. The CDR3 covers 15 residues. Germline assignment: CDR1 SGHDN and CDR2 FVKESK. Trimming shortened V by 4 bases and J by 10 bases, and 22 bases separated the two germline ends. The CDR3 DNA reads TGTGCCAGCAGCCCTAGCGGGGTAGAGTCCCTCGCCTACACCTTC. Its translation: CASSPSGVESLAYTF. The whole variable domain, remainder taken from reference TRBV14 and TRBJ1-2, is EAGVTQFPSHSVIEKGQTVTLRCDPISGHDNLYWYRRVMGKEIKFLLHFVKESKQDESGMPNNRFLAERTGGTYSTLKVQPAELEDSGVYFCASSPSGVESLAYTFGSGTRLTVV.

This rearrangement joins TRBV30 to TRBJ1-5; no clear D. CDR1 is GTSNPN and CDR2 is SVGIG in the germline V gene (reference sequence). V lost 1 base to trimming and J lost 3 bases, with 10 bases between them. The CDR3 runs 14 residues. The CDR3 is CAWSEGGHNQPQHF. The CDR3 nucleotides read TGTGCCTGGAGTGAAGGAGGGCACAATCAGCCCCAGCATTTT.

V and J are TRBV28 and TRBJ1-1, with D unclear. V lost 6 bases and J lost 3, with 17 bases in between. The CDR3 extends over 15 amino acids. The germline CDR1 and CDR2 sequences are MDHEN and SYDVKM. The DNA for the CDR3 is TGTGCCAGCAGCCTCATATCACTTCGGGACACTGAAGCTTTCTTT. Amino acids: CASSLISLRDTEAFF.

The rearrangement links TRBV30 to TRBJ2-7, with a possible D match to TRBD1 (6 bases). Deletions cut 3 bases from V and 0 bases from J, with 12 bases between. The CDR3 runs 14 residues. CDR1 GTSNPN and CDR2 SVGIG come from the germline V gene (reference sequence). CDR3 coding DNA: TGTGCCTGGAGGGGGGACACCCCCTCCTACGAGCAGTACTTC. This encodes CAWRGDTPSYEQYF. Together with reference TRBV30 and TRBJ2-7, the CDR3 gives the full variable domain: SQTIHQWPATLVQPVGSPLSLECTVEGTSNPNLYWYRQAAGRGLQLLFYSVGIGQISSEVPQNLSASRPQDRQFILSSKKLLLSDSGFYLCAWRGDTPSYEQYFGPGTRLTVT.

This clone was recorded only once. J is TRBJ2-2 and V is TRBV5-4; D unresolved. Between the trimmed V and J ends, which lost 5 bases and 4 bases, there was a span of 18 bases. CDR3 length equals 16 residues. Germline loops: CDR1 SGHNT, CDR2 YYREEE (reference sequence). Written as DNA, the CDR3 is TGTGCCAGCAGGTCCCCCACGAGCGAATCCACCGGGGAGCTGTTTTTT. Amino acids: CASRSPTSESTGELFF.

The chain combines TRBV2 with TRBJ2-2, with 7 bases identical to TRBD1. V was pared by 5 bases and J by 5 bases, with 2 bases of the junction left unmatched. The CDR3 runs to 13 residues. Looked up from germline, CDR1 is SNHLY and CDR2 is FYNNEI. The DNA for the CDR3 is TGTGCCAGCAGTTCGACAGGGACCGGGGAGCTGTTTTTT. It is translated as CASSSTGTGELFF.

This chain uses TRBV15 with TRBJ2-1, with 9 bases identical to TRBD1. CDR3 length: 18 residues. From germline, CDR1 is LNHNV and CDR2 YYDKDF (reference sequence). The V gene end was trimmed by 0 bases and the J gene end by 9 bases; junction bases not matched to a gene: 15. The CDR3 nucleotides are TGTGCCACCAGCAGAGATGGGCCCCGGGACAGGGTTCGATCTGAGCAGTTCTTC. It specifies CATSRDGPRDRVRSEQFF.